This TCR beta chain was documented in a study of blood T cell repertoires in COVID-19. At the level of the study: Material from acute and convalescent COVID-19 was sourced from the United States, Italy and Spain. From T cells, B-cell-depleted T cells, or PBMCs came the material, which was cDNA or gDNA.

Original data processing: Amplification of reference gene primers was used by the study to estimate nucleated cell counts. Assay used: immunoSEQ multiplex PCR; TCRdb lists only in-frame clones, some missing. The DNA was the basis for D and trimming; V, J and clone size are from that table. This sample has fewer than 200,000 clones, with approximately 85% found just once. The CDR3 runs 12 residues. Germline values: CDR1 ENHRY, CDR2 SYGVKD. Deletions cut 6 bases from V and 3 bases from J, with 9 bases between. The chain employs TRBV10-3 and TRBJ2-7, with a weak D call TRBD1 (6 bases). The sample consisted of peripheral blood. The receptor comes from a woman between 55 and 75 years old with acute or convalescent COVID-19. The CDR3 here is CAIRDSFYEQYV. DNA of the CDR3: TGTGCCATCAGGGACAGCTTCTACGAGCAGTACGTC.